This TCR beta chain was sequenced for a study of CD8+ T cells in alopecia areata. Study-wide results and limits: With patients, TCR sharing proved less clear than in mice, a difference possibly related to HLA. Affected scalp, especially in alopecia totalis/universalis, had a higher clonality than normal scalp did.

Germline V gene sequence: CDR1 KGHSH, CDR2 LQKENI. The CDR3 length is 15 residues. V lost 2 bases, J lost 2 bases, and 1 base stayed unmatched. Notes on this clone: The antigen is unknown.

Extracted RNA was reverse transcribed into cDNA, the sequencing template. The method was immunoSEQ multiplex PCR; TCRdb's version includes in-frame clones alone and lacks a portion of them. This sample has around 80,000 clones, with about 51% found just once. Peripheral blood samples and lesional scalp punch biopsies were obtained from alopecia areata patients. Sorted out of PBMCs were CD4+ T cells and CD8+ T cells. Source material: NKG2D-high CD8+ T cells sorted from blood. The rearrangement uses TRBV18 and TRBJ2-1, with TRBD2 matching over 9 bases. The sequence came from a human donor with alopecia areata. The CDR3 protein is CASSPERGAYNEQFF. CDR3 bases: TGTGCCAGCTCACCAGAGCGGGGGGCCTACAATGAGCAGTTCTTC.